What follows are 2 T cell receptor beta chains derived from one specimen sequenced in a study of blood T cell repertoires in COVID-19. Generated by immunoSEQ multiplex PCR, the TCRdb table keeps only in-frame clones and is missing some. This table holds around 94,000 clones, 80% to 85% found once. Sequencing was carried out using peripheral blood. These receptors all come from a man in his sixties with acute or convalescent COVID-19.

V gene TRBV4-3 combines with J gene TRBJ2-6; 12 bases are a match to TRBD1. The germline gives CDR1 LGHNA, CDR2 YSLEER. The J segment lost 3 bases and the V segment lost 0 bases, leaving 9 bases of the junction unmatched. The CDR3 contains 20 residues. CDR3 region: CASSQDPSGTGGGGANVLTF. For the CDR3, the DNA is TGCGCCAGCAGCCAAGATCCCTCCGGGACAGGGGGCGGTGGGGCCAACGTCCTGACTTTC.

This sequence joins TRBV7-2 and TRBJ1-6; TRBD1 matches at 8 bases. This CDR3 has 15 residues. The V and J ends lost 6 bases and 9 bases, in that order; junction bases with no gene match: 10. The germline V gene has CDR1 SGHTA and CDR2 FQGNSA. The CDR3 nucleotides are TGTGCCAGCAGTTCAGGACAGGGCATGATTTCACCCCTCCACTTT. Its protein product is CASSSGQGMISPLHF.